The 22 T cell receptor beta chains presented below share a single source sample, sequenced in a study of shared clonotypes between healthy human individuals. Measured with immunoSEQ multiplex PCR; TCRdb has only the in-frame clones, and not every one. The table shows some 2,500,000 clones, with more than 85% occurring only once. The sample comprised naive CD4+ T cells from PBMCs. This sample's subset: CD45RA+ positively selected. These receptors were collected from a man aged 18 to 30 in good health. Some clones in this sample may be carry-over from other donors' samples.

This sequence joins TRBV28 and TRBJ1-3, with TRBD1 as a possible D gene (5 bases). This CDR3 spans 16 amino acids. Germline CDR1 MDHEN, CDR2 SYDVKM. Deletions cut 8 bases from V and 2 bases from J, with 19 bases between. CDR3 sequence reads: CASQQPGRGAGNTIYF. The CDR3 bases are TGTGCCAGCCAACAACCGGGGAGGGGAGCTGGAAACACCATATATTTT. The full variable domain, rest sourced from reference TRBV28 and TRBJ1-3, is DVKVTQSSRYLVKRTGEKVFLECVQDMDHENMFWYRQDPGLGLRLIYFSYDVKMKEKGDIPEGYSVSREKKERFSLILESASTNQTSMYLCASQQPGRGAGNTIYFGEGSWLTVV.

The V and J genes are TRBV18 and TRBJ2-3; 10 bases are shared with TRBD2. Germline V gene lookup returns CDR1 KGHSH and CDR2 LQKENI. This CDR3 is 14 amino acids long. With 2 bases clipped from V and 4 bases from J, the junction kept 0 bases outside the gene matches. The CDR3 DNA is TGTGCCAGCTCACCAGGACTAGCGGCAGATACGCAGTATTTT. It translates to CASSPGLAADTQYF. Full variable domain (rest looked up from reference TRBV18 and TRBJ2-3): NAGVMQNPRHLVRRRGQEARLRCSPMKGHSHVYWYRQLPEEGLKFMVYLQKENIIDESGMPKERFSAEFPKEGPSILRIQQVVRGDSAAYFCASSPGLAADTQYFGPGTRLTVL.

The rearrangement joins TRBV27 to TRBJ1-6; no definite D call. From germline, CDR1 is MNHEY and CDR2 SMNVEV (reference sequence). The CDR3 length is 14 residues. Trimming cost V 3 bases and J 10 bases, with 13 bases left between them. CDR3 nucleotide sequence: TGTGCCAGCAGTTTTCGGATGGTCGTATCACCCCTCCACTTT. Amino acids: CASSFRMVVSPLHF.

Note on this clone: The sample has other DNA sequences that encode this CDR3 too. The chain carries TRBV28 and TRBJ2-3, with unresolved D. This CDR3 region has 12 residues. Germline V lookup: CDR1 MDHEN, CDR2 SYDVKM. The V gene lost 2 bases and the J gene lost 3 bases, with 3 bases spanning the gap. The CDR3 coding sequence is TGTGCCAGCAGTTTAGGAACAGATACGCAGTATTTT. The encoded protein is CASSLGTDTQYF.

The rearrangement joins TRBV30 to TRBJ2-2; 11 bases are shared with TRBD1. CDR1 and CDR2 (germline): GTSNPN, SVGIG (reference sequence). The trim removed 5 bases at V and 4 bases at J, leaving 3 bases unmatched. This CDR3 contains 14 residues. CDR3 nucleotides: TGTGCCTGGGGACAGGGGGCGTCCACCGGGGAGCTGTTTTTT. Amino acid sequence: CAWGQGASTGELFF.

This clone was recorded a few times. The gene calls are TRBV27 and TRBJ1-2; no clear D gene. Per germline, CDR1 MNHEY and CDR2 SMNVEV (reference sequence). The V gene lost 6 bases and the J gene lost 1 base, with 12 bases spanning the gap. There are 14 residues in the CDR3. CDR3 DNA sequence: TGTGCCAGCAGGGCGCTGGCAGGTAACTATGGCTACACCTTC. Protein: CASRALAGNYGYTF.

The chain couples TRBV27 to TRBJ2-3, with TRBD2 matching over 13 bases. V gave up 1 base and J gave up 5 bases; unmatched junction bases: 18. CDR1 MNHEY and CDR2 SMNVEV come from the germline V gene (reference sequence). There are 21 residues in the CDR3. CDR3 DNA: TGTGCCAGCAGTTTATGGGGTATCAGATTGTTTGGACTAGCGGGAGAAGATACGCAGTATTTT. Protein product: CASSLWGIRLFGLAGEDTQYF.

The table lists this clone with a count of one. This rearrangement joins TRBV18 to TRBJ2-1, with 9 nucleotides matching TRBD2. Germline CDR1 reads KGHSH; CDR2 reads LQKENI. This CDR3 is 15 amino acids long. The trim removed 4 bases at V and 0 bases at J, leaving 1 base unmatched. As DNA, the CDR3 is TGTGCCAGCTCACATAGCGGGAGCTCCTACAATGAGCAGTTCTTC. This codes for CASSHSGSSYNEQFF. The full variable domain, its missing parts supplied by reference TRBV18 and TRBJ2-1, is NAGVMQNPRHLVRRRGQEARLRCSPMKGHSHVYWYRQLPEEGLKFMVYLQKENIIDESGMPKERFSAEFPKEGPSILRIQQVVRGDSAAYFCASSHSGSSYNEQFFGPGTRLTVL.

The rearrangement joins TRBV10-3 to TRBJ2-2; the D gene could be TRBD1 or TRBD2 (6 bases each). The CDR3 is made up of 16 amino acids. CDR1 ENHRY and CDR2 SYGVKD come from the germline V gene. V was trimmed by 0 bases and J by 6 bases, leaving 14 bases between them. The CDR3 DNA reads as TGTGCCATCAGTGAGTCATTCGGGGGCGCATCCGGGGAGCTGTTTTTT. It yields the protein CAISESFGGASGELFF.

J is TRBJ2-7 and V is TRBV9; D unresolved. The germline V and J ends were trimmed by 3 bases and 0 bases, with 10 bases remaining between them. The CDR3 is made up of 14 amino acids. Germline CDR1 SGDLS, CDR2 YYNGEE. CDR3 region: CASSADRTSYEQYF. CDR3 coding DNA: TGTGCCAGCAGCGCCGACCGAACCTCCTACGAGCAGTACTTC.

The V and J genes are TRBV9 and TRBJ1-2; 7 bases are shared with TRBD1. V was clipped by 4 bases and J by 7 bases; unmatched bases: 7. The germline V gene encodes CDR1 SGDLS and CDR2 YYNGEE. This CDR3 spans 13 amino acids. As DNA, the CDR3 is TGTGCCAGCAGCCTCACAGGGGCGGGTGGCTACACCTTC. It translates to CASSLTGAGGYTF.

The CDR3: CASSPSLAASTDTQYF. CDR3 bases: TGTGCCAGCAGCCCCTCTCTAGCGGCTAGCACAGATACGCAGTATTTT. The V and J genes are TRBV7-3 and TRBJ2-3; 7 bases are a match to TRBD2. CDR3 length equals 16 residues. The germline V gene has CDR1 SGHTA and CDR2 FQGTGA. With 5 bases clipped from V and 0 bases from J, the junction kept 8 bases outside the gene matches.

Only one count was recorded for this clone. V usage is TRBV27 and J usage is TRBJ1-5, with D possibly being TRBD1 (5 bases). This CDR3 is 15 amino acids long. V lost 6 bases, J lost 0 bases, and 12 bases lay in between. Per the germline V gene, CDR1 is MNHEY and CDR2 is SMNVEV (reference sequence). The CDR3: CASSRGVYSNQPQHF. CDR3 DNA: TGTGCCAGCAGCCGAGGGGTATATAGCAATCAGCCCCAGCATTTT.

This chain joins TRBV11-2 and TRBJ2-1; D unclear. Trimming left V 4 bases short and J 4 bases short, with 17 bases between. The CDR3 runs 16 residues. The germline V gene encodes CDR1 SGHAT and CDR2 FQNNGV. CDR3 amino acids: CASSSIGRNLYNEQFF. The CDR3 nucleotides read TGTGCCAGCAGCTCCATTGGACGGAATCTTTACAATGAGCAGTTCTTC. Combining the CDR3 with reference TRBV11-2 and TRBJ2-1 gives the whole variable domain EAGVAQSPRYKIIEKRQSVAFWCNPISGHATLYWYQQILGQGPKLLIQFQNNGVVDDSQLPKDRFSAERLKGVDSTLKIQPAKLEDSAVYLCASSSIGRNLYNEQFFGPGTRLTVL.

The chain joins TRBV5-1 to TRBJ2-6, with TRBD1 identical over 10 bases. Germline trimming cut 1 base from V and 3 bases from J; bases unmatched to any gene: 7. This CDR3 spans 18 amino acids. The germline V gene encodes CDR1 SGHRS and CDR2 YFSETQ. The DNA for the CDR3 is TGCGCCAGCAGCTTGCCCGGGACAGGGGTTGGTGGGGCCAACGTCCTGACTTTC. It specifies CASSLPGTGVGGANVLTF.

The genes are TRBV18 and TRBJ2-5, with 11 nucleotides matching TRBD2. The CDR3 spans 16 residues. Germline-derived CDR1 and CDR2 are KGHSH and LQKENI. The ends lost 3 bases at V and 5 bases at J; junction bases unmatched: 8. The CDR3 DNA sequence: TGTGCCAGCTCACCCCTTCGACTAGCGGGAAGGGAGACCCAGTACTTC. This translates into CASSPLRLAGRETQYF.

Worth noting for this clone: This specimen includes other DNA sequences encoding the same CDR3. The rearrangement links TRBV5-1 to TRBJ2-5; unclear D gene. Trimming took off 0 bases at V and 2 bases at J, with 5 bases between the two ends. The CDR3 spans 13 residues. Germline assignment: CDR1 SGHRS and CDR2 YFSETQ. Here the CDR3 DNA reads TGCGCCAGCAGCTTGGGGGGACAAGAGACCCAGTACTTC. It yields the protein CASSLGGQETQYF. The entire variable domain, with the rest obtained from reference TRBV5-1 and TRBJ2-5, is as follows: KAGVTQTPRYLIKTRGQQVTLSCSPISGHRSVSWYQQTPGQGLQFLFEYFSETQRNKGNFPGRFSGRQFSNSRSEMNVSTLELGDSALYLCASSLGGQETQYFGPGTRLLVL.

The chain links TRBV6-9 to TRBJ2-4; the match to TRBD2 covers 7 bases. The trim removed 11 bases at V and 10 bases at J, leaving 11 bases unmatched. Germline CDR1 MNHGY, CDR2 SVAAGI. The CDR3 is 12 residues long. Here the CDR3 reads CAPGGGVDIQYF. The CDR3, as DNA: TGTGCCCCGGGGGGAGGGGTGGATATTCAGTACTTC.

The chain employs TRBV6-1 and TRBJ2-7; D tentatively fits TRBD1 or TRBD2 (6 bases each). The CDR3 runs to 15 residues. Germline loops: CDR1 MNHNS, CDR2 SASEGT. V was pared by 3 bases and J by 3 bases, with 15 bases between. The CDR3 DNA is TGTGCCAGCAGTGAGGGGGGACACCTCCTCTACGAGCAGTACTTC. It encodes CASSEGGHLLYEQYF.

The V gene is TRBV7-2, the J gene TRBJ1-5; D remains unclear. Germline V gene sequence: CDR1 SGHTA, CDR2 FQGNSA. Trimming pared 5 bases from V and 5 bases from J, leaving 7 bases between. The CDR3 contains 12 residues. CDR3 coding DNA: TGTGCCAGCAGCCGACCTTATCAGCCCCAGCATTTT. Translating it yields CASSRPYQPQHF.

The V and J genes are TRBV7-9 and TRBJ1-2; perhaps TRBD1 as D (5 bases). V was shortened by 5 bases and J by 2 bases, with 9 bases between the two germline ends. The CDR3 loop spans 13 amino acids. The germline CDR1 and CDR2 sequences are SEHNR and FQNEAQ (reference sequence). The CDR3 DNA sequence: TGTGCCAGCAGCCGCAGGGAAAACTATGGCTACACCTTC. As protein: CASSRRENYGYTF.

The CDR3 region is CSANRDYGYTF. The DNA of the CDR3 is TGCAGTGCTAACAGGGATTATGGCTACACCTTC. The chain is built from TRBV20-1 and TRBJ1-2, with a tentative D call TRBD1 (6 bases). V lost 4 bases and J lost 5, with 8 bases in between. Per the germline V gene, CDR1 is DFQATT and CDR2 is SNEGSKA (reference sequence). There are 11 residues in the CDR3.